Presented here are 4 T cell receptor beta chains from one specimen sequenced in a study of CD8+ T cells in alopecia areata. Reverse transcription of extracted RNA yielded cDNA, which provided the sequencing template. Data came from immunoSEQ multiplex PCR; TCRdb stores just in-frame clones and leaves some out. The sample yields 95,000 to 150,000 clones, about 51% seen once. Sequencing was carried out using NKG2D-low CD8+ T cells sorted from blood. These receptors were taken from a human donor with alopecia areata.

This clone was seen many times. CDR3 sequence reads: CASSESSTDTQYF. The CDR3 coding sequence is TGTGCCAGCAGTGAGTCTAGCACAGATACGCAGTATTTT. V and J are TRBV6-4 and TRBJ2-3, with D unresolved. The CDR3 is 13 residues long. Germline-derived CDR1 and CDR2 are MRHNA and SNTAGT. The ends were cut back, 3 bases at V and 0 bases at J, with 4 bases in the middle.

This chain links TRBV14 with TRBJ2-3, with D tentatively TRBD2 (5 bases). Germline V gives CDR1 SGHDN, CDR2 FVKESK. V lost 8 bases to trimming and J lost 3 bases, with 12 bases between them. The CDR3 length is 13 residues. The CDR3 here is CASRETLTDTQYF. The CDR3 nucleotides are TGTGCCAGCCGGGAAACTCTTACAGATACGCAGTATTTT.

The chain uses TRBV30 and TRBJ2-7; 9 bases are shared with TRBD1. Germline V lookup: CDR1 GTSNPN, CDR2 SVGIG (reference sequence). This CDR3 has 14 amino acids. V gave up 2 bases and J gave up 1 base; unmatched junction bases: 3. CDR3 sequence: CAWSYRGPSYEQYF. The CDR3 DNA is TGTGCCTGGAGTTACAGGGGGCCGTCCTACGAGCAGTACTTC.

This sequence joins TRBV2 and TRBJ2-3, with a possible D match to TRBD1 (6 bases). Between the trimmed V and J ends, which lost 9 bases and 6 bases, there was a span of 10 bases. Germline CDR1 is SNHLY and CDR2 is FYNNEI. The CDR3 contains 11 residues. The CDR3 DNA is TGTGCCAGTACAGGGTCCGATACGCAGTATTTT. Its protein product is CASTGSDTQYF.